These 7 T cell receptor beta chains originate from one sample sequenced in a study of control samples from healthy donors and cancer patients. Here immunoSEQ multiplex PCR was the method, and the copy in TCRdb shows in-frame clones only, minus some. The sample contains some 17,000 clones, around nine tenths of which appear only once. The specimen sequenced was PBMCs. The receptors shown here come from a man aged 60-69 years with head and neck cancer.

The chain uses TRBV7-9 and TRBJ1-1; no reliable D call. The CDR3 consists of 13 residues. Trimming took off 4 bases at V and 0 bases at J, with 6 bases between the two ends. Per the germline V gene, CDR1 is SEHNR and CDR2 is FQNEAQ (reference sequence). The CDR3 spells CASSSTLNTEAFF. The CDR3 DNA follows: TGTGCCAGCAGCTCCACACTGAACACTGAAGCTTTCTTT. Variable domain in full (rest from reference TRBV7-9 and TRBJ1-1): DTGVSQNPRHKITKRGQNVTFRCDPISEHNRLYWYRQTLGQGPEFLTYFQNEAQLEKSRLLSDRFSAERPKGSFSTLEIQRTEQGDSAMYLCASSSTLNTEAFFGQGTRLTVV.

The chain is built from TRBV18 and TRBJ2-5, with a weak D call TRBD1 (6 bases). Germline V lookup: CDR1 KGHSH, CDR2 LQKENI. The CDR3 has 13 residues. Trimming pared 3 bases from V and 5 bases from J, leaving 10 bases between. CDR3 DNA sequence: TGTGCCAGCTCACCGGACAGCCCGGAGACCCAGTACTTC. As protein: CASSPDSPETQYF.

The rearrangement joins TRBV29-1 to TRBJ1-1; 8 nucleotides match TRBD1. The V and J ends lost 4 bases and 0 bases, in that order; junction bases with no gene match: 4. The V gene's germline CDR1 is SQVTM and CDR2 ANQGSEA. This CDR3 comprises 14 residues. The CDR3 region has the DNA TGCAGCGTTGTTGAGACAGGGGTGAACACTGAAGCTTTCTTT. Protein product: CSVVETGVNTEAFF.

The chain uses TRBV7-2 and TRBJ2-1, with TRBD1 as a possible D gene (5 bases). This CDR3 spans 15 amino acids. CDR1 is SGHTA and CDR2 is FQGNSA in the germline V gene. Trimming cost V 5 bases and J 4 bases, with 15 bases left between them. This CDR3 reads CASSPGRGTYNEQFF. The CDR3 nucleotides read TGTGCCAGCAGCCCAGGTAGGGGCACTTACAATGAGCAGTTCTTC. Combining the CDR3 with reference TRBV7-2 and TRBJ2-1 gives the whole variable domain GAGVSQSPSNKVTEKGKDVELRCDPISGHTALYWYRQSLGQGLEFLIYFQGNSAPDKSGLPSDRFSAERTGGSVSTLTIQRTQQEDSAVYLCASSPGRGTYNEQFFGPGTRLTVL.

This chain connects TRBV5-1 to TRBJ2-5; perhaps TRBD1 as D (5 bases). The CDR3 extends over 13 amino acids. V was shortened by 4 bases and J by 3 bases, with 10 bases between the two germline ends. Germline V CDR1 and CDR2: SGHRS, YFSETQ. CDR3 amino acids: CASSPTAKETQYF. Here the CDR3 DNA reads TGCGCCAGCAGCCCGACAGCAAAAGAGACCCAGTACTTC.

The J gene is TRBJ2-7, the V gene TRBV19; tentative D call: TRBD1 (6 bases). The tail of the sequence fits TRBJ2-1 better, so the J call may be wrong. This CDR3 spans 15 amino acids. In germline, CDR1 is LNHDA, CDR2 SQIVND (reference sequence). This CDR3 reads CASSHDRSSYNEQFF. The CDR3 nucleotides read TGTGCCAGTAGTCACGACAGGAGCTCCTACAATGAGCAGTTCTTC.

This clone was detected only once. V usage is TRBV7-6 and J usage is TRBJ2-3; the D is unclear. Trimming stripped 0 bases from V and 6 bases from J, with 7 bases between. This CDR3 region has 13 residues. The V gene's germline CDR1 is SGHVS and CDR2 FNYEAQ. The CDR3 loop reads CASSLAVWDTQYF. The CDR3 coding sequence is TGTGCCAGCAGCTTAGCCGTATGGGATACGCAGTATTTT.